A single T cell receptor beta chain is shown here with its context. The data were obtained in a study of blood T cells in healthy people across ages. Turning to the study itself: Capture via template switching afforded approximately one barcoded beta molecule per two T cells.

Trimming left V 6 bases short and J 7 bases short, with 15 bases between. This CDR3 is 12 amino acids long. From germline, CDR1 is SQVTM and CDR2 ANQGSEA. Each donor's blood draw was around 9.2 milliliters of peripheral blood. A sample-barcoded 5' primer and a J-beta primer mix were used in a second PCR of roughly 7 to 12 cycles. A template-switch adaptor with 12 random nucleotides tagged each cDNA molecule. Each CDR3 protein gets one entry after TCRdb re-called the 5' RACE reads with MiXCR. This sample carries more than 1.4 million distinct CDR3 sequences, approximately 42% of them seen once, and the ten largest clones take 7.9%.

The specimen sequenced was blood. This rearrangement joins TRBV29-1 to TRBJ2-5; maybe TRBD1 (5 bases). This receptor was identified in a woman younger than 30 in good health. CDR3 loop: CSVRTSDRTQYF. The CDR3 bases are TGCAGCGTCCGGACATCAGACCGGACCCAGTACTTC.